This T cell receptor (beta chain) was identified in a study of technical replicates of blood from several donors. Sequenced by immunoSEQ multiplex PCR; TCRdb stores in-frame clones only, minus some. The sample holds some 78,000 clones, 94% seen once. The germline gives CDR1 LNHDA, CDR2 SQIVND (reference sequence). The CDR3 is 15 amino acids. Trimming stripped 1 base from V and 2 bases from J, with 10 bases between. The source of this sequence is a human donor in good health. The chain carries TRBV19 and TRBJ2-3; D is undetermined. Input material: T cells isolated from PBMCs. The CDR3 bases are TGTGCCAGTAGTATAGGTGGCCGATACACAGATACGCAGTATTTT. Amino acid sequence: CASSIGGRYTDTQYF.